Reported below is one T cell receptor beta chain. No antigen is known for it. Germline values: CDR1 SQVTM, CDR2 ANQGSEA. This CDR3 is 16 amino acids long. This sample is part of a study of tumor and adjacent non-tumor tissue in lung cancer. In the study overall: The cohort had about twelve adenocarcinoma, a couple of squamous cell and 1 small cell patients. Overall study results and limits: Top 100 clones took a larger repertoire share in normal lung. Tumor tissue had significantly higher TCR diversity than normal lung.

No cell sorting was done before RNA was extracted from the tissue. Three rounds of nested PCR, following a modified ARM-PCR protocol, produced the TCRbeta library. TCRdb called the multiplex PCR reads again in MiXCR, with one record for every CDR3 protein. The sample yields 200,000 or so distinct CDR3 sequences, 71% seen once. The chain links TRBV29-1 to TRBJ1-1, with TRBD1 as a possible D gene (6 bases). Sequencing was carried out using lung tumor tissue. This receptor was identified in a man in his sixties with non-small cell lung cancer. The CDR3 bases are TGCGGCTCCTCCAGGGGCCACGCATCCATGAACACTGAAGCTTTCTTT. This codes for CGSSRGHASMNTEAFF.